Listed here are 27 T cell receptor beta chains from one sample, sequenced in a study of blood T cell repertoires in COVID-19. The protocol was immunoSEQ multiplex PCR, while the TCRdb copy is restricted to in-frame clones and leaves out a portion. Here the sample spans 310,000 or so clones, nearly 90% being singletons. Material for sequencing was PBMCs or T cells enriched from blood (not recorded which). These receptor sequences come from a woman aged 18-29 years with acute COVID-19.

The chain recombines TRBV2 with TRBJ1-5, with 9 bases lining up with TRBD1. The germline gives CDR1 SNHLY, CDR2 FYNNEI. The CDR3 is 15 amino acids. Trimming took 7 bases from V and 6 from J; bases not matched to a gene: 10. CDR3 coding DNA: TGTGCCAGCAAACCGACAGGGGGGAAGGGTCAGCCCCAGCATTTT. This gives the protein CASKPTGGKGQPQHF.

This clone was detected a few times. The CDR3 here is CASSESYGQGGYTF. DNA of the CDR3: TGTGCCAGCAGTGAAAGCTACGGACAGGGTGGCTACACCTTC. The rearrangement uses TRBV6-1 and TRBJ1-2; 8 bases are a match to TRBD1. Losses at the gene ends were 2 bases for V and 7 bases for J; bases not matched to a gene: 6. Germline V CDR1 and CDR2: MNHNS, SASEGT. The CDR3 is made up of 14 amino acids.

This chain links TRBV11-2 with TRBJ2-7; TRBD1 might be the D (6 bases). The CDR3 has 14 amino acids. Germline V gene lookup returns CDR1 SGHAT and CDR2 FQNNGV. V was pared by 1 base and J by 3 bases, with 10 bases between. CDR3 nucleotide sequence: TGTGCCAGCAGCTTAGGGGGGCCTAACTACGAGCAGTACTTC. Translating it yields CASSLGGPNYEQYF.

The genes are TRBV6-1 and TRBJ1-2, with TRBD1 as a possible D gene (6 bases). V gave up 3 bases and J gave up 5 bases, with 7 bases separating them. CDR3 size: 12 residues. CDR1 is MNHNS and CDR2 is SASEGT in the germline V gene. Here the CDR3 DNA reads TGTGCCAGCAGTGATACAGGGTATGGCTACACCTTC. Protein sequence: CASSDTGYGYTF.

The rearrangement links TRBV18 to TRBJ2-7; weak D call: TRBD1 (6 bases). CDR3 length: 13 amino acids. CDR1 is KGHSH, CDR2 LQKENI, per germline. V was shortened by 2 bases and J by 3 bases, with 8 bases between the two germline ends. CDR3 residues: CASSPGQYYEQYF. CDR3 nucleotides: TGTGCCAGCTCACCAGGACAGTACTACGAGCAGTACTTC.

This chain links TRBV7-9 with TRBJ2-1; 8 bases agree with TRBD2. Losses at the gene ends were 5 bases for V and 3 bases for J; bases not matched to a gene: 9. CDR1 is SEHNR, CDR2 FQNEAQ, per germline (reference sequence). The CDR3 spans 16 residues. CDR3 sequence reads: CASSPTGTRDYNEQFF. The CDR3 DNA reads as TGTGCCAGCAGCCCAACCGGGACTAGGGACTACAATGAGCAGTTCTTC.

The chain links TRBV27 to TRBJ2-1, with 8 bases fitting TRBD2. This CDR3 is 18 amino acids long. The germline V gene encodes CDR1 MNHEY and CDR2 SMNVEV (reference sequence). Trimming took 3 bases from V and 0 from J; bases not matched to a gene: 10. For the CDR3, the DNA is TGTGCCAGCAGTTTTCCCACTAGCGGAATACTCTCCTACAATGAGCAGTTCTTC. It translates to CASSFPTSGILSYNEQFF.

J is TRBJ2-3 and V is TRBV9; TRBD1 matches 9 bases. The CDR3 runs to 15 residues. Losses at the gene ends were 3 bases for V and 5 bases for J; bases not matched to a gene: 7. In germline, CDR1 is SGDLS, CDR2 YYNGEE. CDR3 sequence (DNA): TGTGCCAGCAGCGGCCGGGACAGGGTGGGAGATACGCAGTATTTT. It encodes CASSGRDRVGDTQYF. The full variable domain, completed using reference TRBV9 and TRBJ2-3, is DSGVTQTPKHLITATGQRVTLRCSPRSGDLSVYWYQQSLDQGLQFLIQYYNGEERAKGNILERFSAQQFPDLHSELNLSSLELGDSALYFCASSGRDRVGDTQYFGPGTRLTVL.

This sequence joins TRBV9 and TRBJ1-4; TRBD1 matches 7 bases. The CDR3 runs 15 residues. The ends lost 4 bases at V and 3 bases at J; junction bases unmatched: 6. CDR1 and CDR2 (germline): SGDLS, YYNGEE. The CDR3 sequence: CASSPTGLPNEKLFF. The CDR3 DNA is TGTGCCAGCAGCCCGACAGGGCTCCCTAATGAAAAACTGTTTTTT.

In nucleotides, the CDR3 is TGTGCCTGGAGGACCCCGAGGACAGGGCGCTACAATGAGCAGTTCTTC. Protein: CAWRTPRTGRYNEQFF. V gene TRBV30 combines with J gene TRBJ2-1, with 8 nucleotides matching TRBD1. Trimming removed 3 bases from V and 3 bases from J; junction bases left unmatched: 10. The V gene's germline CDR1 is GTSNPN and CDR2 SVGIG (reference sequence). The CDR3 extends over 16 amino acids.

This clone has only one observation. The genes are TRBV30 and TRBJ1-2; 11 positions agree with TRBD1. The V gene's germline CDR1 is GTSNPN and CDR2 SVGIG (reference sequence). The trim removed 3 bases at V and 7 bases at J, leaving 10 bases unmatched. This CDR3 region has 15 residues. The CDR3 spells CAWRRRFGTGGGYTF. The DNA of the CDR3 is TGTGCCTGGAGAAGACGGTTTGGGACAGGGGGTGGCTACACCTTC.

The chain couples TRBV21-1 to TRBJ2-7; the table's TRBD1 call for D was not verified on the DNA. TRBV21-1 is deemed a pseudogene. The CDR3 contains 18 residues. The CDR3 nucleotides read TGTGCCAGCAGCAATTTCGTAGGACAGGGGGGGTTATGTTACGAGCAGTACTTC. It translates to CASSNFVGQGGLCYEQYF.

The V call is TRBV29-1, the J call TRBJ1-2; possible D gene TRBD1, 5 bases. CDR3 length: 12 residues. Between the trimmed V and J ends, which lost 4 bases and 8 bases, there was a span of 14 bases. Looked up from germline, CDR1 is SQVTM and CDR2 is ANQGSEA. Written as DNA, the CDR3 is TGCAGCGTTGGAGGGGAGGGGAAAGGCTACACCTTC. As protein: CSVGGEGKGYTF.

This chain connects TRBV6-5 to TRBJ1-1, with D unresolved. The CDR3 totals 13 residues. The V end lost 3 bases, the J end lost 0 bases, and 5 bases lay between the germline ends. Germline CDR1 MNHEY, CDR2 SVGAGI. Here the CDR3 reads CASSYQMNTEAFF. The CDR3 DNA reads TGTGCCAGCAGTTATCAAATGAACACTGAAGCTTTCTTT.

V and J are TRBV2 and TRBJ1-1; D gene uncertain. Trimming stripped 5 bases from V and 9 bases from J, with 16 bases between. The CDR3 extends over 13 amino acids. The germline V gene has CDR1 SNHLY and CDR2 FYNNEI. CDR3 sequence: CASSPPPGGKAFF. The DNA for the CDR3 is TGTGCCAGCAGTCCTCCTCCCGGAGGTAAAGCTTTCTTT.

The V call is TRBV7-2, the J call TRBJ2-7; TRBD2 agrees at 10 bases. The CDR3 is 15 amino acids. The ends lost 2 bases at V and 0 bases at J; junction bases unmatched: 1. From germline, CDR1 is SGHTA and CDR2 FQGNSA. The CDR3 DNA is TGTGCCAGCAGCTTATCTAGCGGGAGCTCCTACGAGCAGTACTTC. Translated, it gives CASSLSSGSSYEQYF.

The rearrangement links TRBV7-9 to TRBJ1-1; D might be TRBD1 (6 bases). Germline CDR1 and CDR2: SEHNR and FQNEAQ (reference sequence). Between the trimmed V and J ends, which lost 1 base and 0 bases, there was a span of 12 bases. The CDR3 length is 16 residues. The DNA of the CDR3 is TGTGCCAGCAGCTTAGGAGCGGGACATCTGAACACTGAAGCTTTCTTT. Its translation: CASSLGAGHLNTEAFF.

This clone was counted a few times. The chain has TRBV5-1 and TRBJ2-3; 14 positions match TRBD2. V lost 4 bases and J lost 6; bases outside the gene matches: 10. Germline V gene lookup returns CDR1 SGHRS and CDR2 YFSETQ. The CDR3 covers 17 residues. The CDR3, as DNA: TGCGCCAGCAGCCCGAGACTAGCGGGAGGGTCTAGTGATACGCAGTATTTT. Translated: CASSPRLAGGSSDTQYF.

The CDR3 sequence is CSVDGSGSTDTQYF. The CDR3 nucleotides are TGCAGCGTTGACGGTAGCGGTAGCACAGATACGCAGTATTTT. V gene TRBV29-1 combines with J gene TRBJ2-3, with D possibly matching TRBD2 (6 bases). V lost 3 bases, J lost 0 bases, and 10 bases lay in between. The CDR3 has 14 amino acids. From germline, CDR1 is SQVTM and CDR2 ANQGSEA.

V and J are TRBV4-1 and TRBJ2-1; 10 bases agree with TRBD2. The CDR3 extends over 17 amino acids. Germline CDR1 reads MGHRA; CDR2 reads YSYEKL. V was pared by 3 bases and J by 9 bases, with 14 bases of the junction left unmatched. CDR3 bases: TGCGCCAGCAGCCACGGGGGGTCTAGCGGGAGACAACCTGAGCAGTTCTTC. This encodes CASSHGGSSGRQPEQFF.

This clone was detected a few times. The chain links TRBV11-2 to TRBJ1-1; possible D gene TRBD1, 5 bases. This CDR3 region has 15 residues. V gave up 5 bases and J gave up 0 bases, with 13 bases separating them. Looked up from germline, CDR1 is SGHAT and CDR2 is FQNNGV. Written as DNA, the CDR3 is TGTGCCAGCAGCGGACAACAGGTGATGAACACTGAAGCTTTCTTT. Encoded protein: CASSGQQVMNTEAFF.

The chain has TRBV6-5 and TRBJ1-5; a possible D gene is TRBD1 (6 bases). Germline CDR1 and CDR2: MNHEY and SVGAGI. The V end lost 5 bases, the J end lost 3 bases, and 14 bases lay between the germline ends. The CDR3 is made up of 15 amino acids. The CDR3 bases are TGTGCCAGCAGTAAGGGACACCGAAACAATCAGCCCCAGCATTTT. It is translated as CASSKGHRNNQPQHF.

The chain couples TRBV28 to TRBJ1-5; 10 bases map to TRBD1. The CDR3 is 15 residues long. V lost 5 bases and J lost 2; bases outside the gene matches: 3. The germline V gene encodes CDR1 MDHEN and CDR2 SYDVKM. In nucleotides, the CDR3 is TGTGCCAGCAGTGAGACAGGGGGCGGCAATCAGCCCCAGCATTTT. It is translated as CASSETGGGNQPQHF.

The chain has TRBV9 and TRBJ1-2; TRBD1 is a possible D gene (5 bases). CDR1 SGDLS and CDR2 YYNGEE come from the germline V gene. CDR3 size: 12 residues. The V end lost 0 bases, the J end lost 9 bases, and 9 bases lay between the germline ends. The CDR3 region has the DNA TGTGCCAGCAGCGTAGGTCAGGGTAGCTACACCTTC. Its protein is CASSVGQGSYTF.

V and J are TRBV30 and TRBJ1-2; TRBD1 is a possible D gene (5 bases). The germline gives CDR1 GTSNPN, CDR2 SVGIG (reference sequence). V was shortened by 0 bases and J by 8 bases, with 13 bases between the two germline ends. CDR3 length equals 13 residues. The CDR3 DNA reads as TGTGCCTGGAGTGTAAACAGGATTGGCGGCTACACCTTC. This translates into CAWSVNRIGGYTF. The whole variable domain, remainder taken from reference TRBV30 and TRBJ1-2, is SQTIHQWPATLVQPVGSPLSLECTVEGTSNPNLYWYRQAAGRGLQLLFYSVGIGQISSEVPQNLSASRPQDRQFILSSKKLLLSDSGFYLCAWSVNRIGGYTFGSGTRLTVV.

This clone was found once. A much more abundant neighbour one base away suggests this may be a read error. Other DNA sequences from this sample encode an identical CDR3 as well. The chain recombines TRBV9 with TRBJ2-3; 7 nucleotides line up with TRBD2. The CDR3 contains 13 residues. Germline CDR1 reads SGDLS; CDR2 reads YYNGEE. J lost 0 bases, V lost 7 bases, and 2 bases had no gene match. The CDR3 sequence: CASGSGSTDTQYF. The CDR3 nucleotides read TGTGCCAGCGGTAGCGGGAGCACAGATACGCAGTATTTT.

This clone came up a few times. This sequence joins TRBV12-2 and TRBJ2-7; TRBD2 is taken as the D call from the table, unchecked against the DNA. TRBV12-2 corresponds to a pseudogene. CDR3 length: 15 residues. The CDR3 loop is CASRLEGGRGNEQYF. In nucleotides, the CDR3 is TGTGCAAGTCGCTTAGAAGGCGGGAGAGGGAACGAGCAGTACTTC.